Presented here are 26 T cell receptor beta chains from one specimen sequenced in a study of T cell responses to AZD1222 COVID-19 vaccine. The repertoire was sequenced with immunoSEQ multiplex PCR; TCRdb's copy has only in-frame clones and lacks some. The sample lists approximately 160,000 clones; more than 70% were seen once. This material consisted of peripheral blood, taken on day 0 of AZD1222 vaccination. The receptors originated from an adult in good health.

There are a few counts of this clone. V is TRBV4-2 and J is TRBJ1-1; the D is unclear. The CDR3 covers 13 residues. Germline CDR1 LGHNA, CDR2 YNFKEQ. With 0 bases removed from V and 9 bases from J, the gap between germline ends came to 11 bases. In DNA, the CDR3 is TGTGCCAGCAGCCAAGATAACAACCGCCAAGCTTTCTTT. Translated, it gives CASSQDNNRQAFF.

This sequence joins TRBV9 and TRBJ1-1; 8 bases match TRBD1. Germline V gene sequence: CDR1 SGDLS, CDR2 YYNGEE. The ends lost 6 bases at V and 0 bases at J; junction bases unmatched: 19. The CDR3 runs to 19 residues. CDR3: CASILIPGQAIPMNTEAFF. The CDR3 DNA reads as TGTGCCAGCATTCTTATTCCGGGACAGGCAATACCCATGAACACTGAAGCTTTCTTT.

This clone occurred a few times. The genes are TRBV7-2 and TRBJ2-7; D is unclear. V was pared by 2 bases and J by 3 bases, with 2 bases between. The CDR3 has 11 residues. CDR1 and CDR2 from the germline V gene are SGHTA and FQGNSA. The CDR3: CASSLYYEQYF. The CDR3 bases are TGTGCCAGCAGCTTATACTACGAGCAGTACTTC.

CDR3 sequence reads: CASRNNLNTEAFF. For the CDR3, the DNA is TGTGCCAGCAGAAACAACTTGAACACTGAAGCTTTCTTT. This chain links TRBV27 with TRBJ1-1; D remains unclear. The CDR3 extends over 13 amino acids. CDR1 is MNHEY and CDR2 is SMNVEV in the germline V gene (reference sequence). Trimming pared 6 bases from V and 0 bases from J, leaving 8 bases between.

V usage is TRBV4-1 and J usage is TRBJ1-2; D possibly corresponds to TRBD1 (5 bases). V lost 0 bases, J lost 7 bases, and 15 bases lay in between. The CDR3 runs to 15 residues. Germline V lookup: CDR1 MGHRA, CDR2 YSYEKL. Written as DNA, the CDR3 is TGCGCCAGCAGCCAAGATGGGGCGAGAGGTGGTGGCTACACCTTC. It specifies CASSQDGARGGGYTF.

This CDR3 reads CASGAGASHNEQFF. The CDR3 nucleotides are TGTGCCAGCGGTGCGGGAGCGTCCCACAATGAGCAGTTCTTC. This chain joins TRBV6-4 and TRBJ2-1; TRBD2 matches at 7 bases. Per the germline V gene, CDR1 is MRHNA and CDR2 is SNTAGT. V dropped 8 bases and J dropped 5; count of bases not matched to a gene: 9. The CDR3 loop spans 14 amino acids.

The rearrangement links TRBV19 to TRBJ2-2, with D perhaps assigned TRBD1 or TRBD2 (5 bases each). The germline CDR1 and CDR2 sequences are LNHDA and SQIVND (reference sequence). The V gene lost 1 base and the J gene lost 0 bases, with 12 bases spanning the gap. The CDR3 is 17 residues long. The CDR3 DNA follows: TGTGCCAGTAGTATAGCCGGGACGGGTTCGAACACCGGGGAGCTGTTTTTT. It specifies CASSIAGTGSNTGELFF.

The V call is TRBV18, the J call TRBJ1-2; no definite D call. The CDR3 spans 13 residues. Germline CDR1 and CDR2: KGHSH and LQKENI. The germline V and J ends were trimmed by 1 base and 2 bases, with 5 bases remaining between them. The CDR3 DNA is TGTGCCAGCTCACCACAGGAGAACTATGGCTACACCTTC. Protein product: CASSPQENYGYTF.

The chain uses TRBV28 and TRBJ1-2, with a weak D call TRBD1 (6 bases). The CDR3 is 13 amino acids. With 6 bases removed from V and 5 bases from J, the gap between germline ends came to 13 bases. CDR1 is MDHEN, CDR2 SYDVKM, per germline. CDR3 sequence (DNA): TGTGCCAGCAGGACGACAGGAGTTTATGGCTACACCTTC. Encoded protein: CASRTTGVYGYTF.

The chain couples TRBV5-1 to TRBJ2-1; D is perhaps TRBD2 (6 bases). Germline CDR1 is SGHRS and CDR2 is YFSETQ. Trimming removed 7 bases from V and 9 bases from J, with 23 bases in between. The CDR3 loop spans 15 amino acids. In DNA form, the CDR3 reads TGCGCCAGCCTAGAGGGCGGGGCGACTTGGGGTGAGCAGTTCTTC. Translating it yields CASLEGGATWGEQFF.

The genes are TRBV29-1 and TRBJ1-5; D perhaps matches TRBD1 (5 bases). CDR3 length equals 15 residues. The germline CDR1 and CDR2 sequences are SQVTM and ANQGSEA. Trimming cost V 5 bases and J 0 bases, with 14 bases left between them. The CDR3 sequence: CSVKNGTVSNQPQHF. The CDR3 coding sequence is TGCAGCGTTAAAAATGGGACGGTTAGCAATCAGCCCCAGCATTTT.

Only one count was recorded for this clone. This chain connects TRBV19 to TRBJ1-2; 8 bases map to TRBD1. Germline V gene data show CDR1 as LNHDA and CDR2 as SQIVND (reference sequence). The CDR3 has 15 amino acids. The junction had 11 bases not matched to a gene; V was cut back by 4 bases and J by 7 bases. The CDR3 loop reads CASSTYLSRGLGYTF. CDR3 bases: TGTGCCAGTAGTACCTATCTTTCCAGGGGGCTTGGCTACACCTTC.

The rearrangement uses TRBV28 and TRBJ1-4, with D possibly TRBD1 on 5 matching bases. This CDR3 has 14 residues. Germline loops: CDR1 MDHEN, CDR2 SYDVKM. V was cut by 2 bases and J by 6 bases, with 10 bases left in between. The CDR3 spells CASSLRQGDEKLFF. CDR3 bases: TGTGCCAGCAGTTTACGGCAGGGTGATGAAAAACTGTTTTTT.

A note on this clone: At the DNA level, this CDR3 is encoded by other sequences in the same sample as well. The chain is built from TRBV27 and TRBJ1-5; 11 bases are shared with TRBD1. V shed 2 bases, J shed 7 bases, and the junction held 7 bases outside the gene matches. The CDR3 consists of 16 residues. Germline-derived CDR1 and CDR2 are MNHEY and SMNVEV (reference sequence). CDR3 DNA: TGTGCCAGCAGTTTAAAGTCGGGACAGGGGGTACAGCCCCAGCATTTT. Amino acid sequence: CASSLKSGQGVQPQHF.

This chain joins TRBV19 and TRBJ1-2; 7 bases map to TRBD1. The germline V gene encodes CDR1 LNHDA and CDR2 SQIVND (reference sequence). This CDR3 contains 15 residues. V trimming: 1 base; J trimming: 7 bases; junction bases outside the gene matches: 9. CDR3 sequence reads: CASSIGQGVPSGYTF. The CDR3 DNA reads TGTGCCAGTAGTATAGGGCAGGGGGTCCCAAGTGGCTACACCTTC.

This clone has just one count. The chain uses TRBV3-1 (or the pseudogene TRBV3-2) and TRBJ1-2, with D perhaps TRBD1 (5 bases). Germline assignment: CDR1 LGHDT and CDR2 YNNKEL (reference sequence). The CDR3 is made up of 17 amino acids. Deletions cut 0 bases from V and 5 bases from J, with 19 bases between. Here the CDR3 DNA reads TGTGCCAGCAGCCAAGATGTGACAGCCGCCACTAGGTATGGCTACACCTTC. This translates into CASSQDVTAATRYGYTF.

The V gene is TRBV11-3, the J gene TRBJ2-1, with 11 bases that match TRBD2. The length of the CDR3 is 15 residues. With 9 bases clipped from V and 5 bases from J, the junction kept 9 bases outside the gene matches. CDR1 and CDR2 from the germline V gene are SGHNT and YENEEA. In nucleotides, the CDR3 is TGTGCCAGTGCCCGGGGACTAGCGGACAACAATGAGCAGTTCTTC. It encodes CASARGLADNNEQFF. The variable domain in full, completed from reference TRBV11-3 and TRBJ2-1, reads EAGVVQSPRYKIIEKKQPVAFWCNPISGHNTLYWYLQNLGQGPELLIRYENEEAVDDSQLPKDRFSAERLKGVDSTLKIQPAELGDSAVYLCASARGLADNNEQFFGPGTRLTVL.

The CDR3 reads CASSSFIDEQYF. The CDR3, as DNA: TGTGCCAGCAGCTCTTTCATAGACGAGCAGTACTTC. This rearrangement joins TRBV11-2 to TRBJ2-7; D gene unclear. Germline values: CDR1 SGHAT, CDR2 FQNNGV. This CDR3 spans 12 amino acids. V shed 4 bases and J shed 5 bases, with 9 bases lying between them.

The rearrangement links TRBV28 to TRBJ1-1; the D is unclear. From germline, CDR1 is MDHEN and CDR2 SYDVKM. The ends were cut back, 3 bases at V and 4 bases at J, with 12 bases in the middle. The CDR3 has 14 amino acids. Written as DNA, the CDR3 is TGTGCCAGCAGTTTTGGGGATCGCGCCACTGAAGCTTTCTTT. Its translation is CASSFGDRATEAFF.

J is TRBJ1-1 and V is TRBV7-9, with D tentatively TRBD1 (5 bases). CDR3 length equals 17 residues. V lost 5 bases and J lost 5, with 24 bases in between. The germline gives CDR1 SEHNR, CDR2 FQNEAQ (reference sequence). The CDR3 DNA sequence: TGTGCCAGCAGCCCTCCCCTGGGCAGGACACGACGGACTGAAGCTTTCTTT. Protein product: CASSPPLGRTRRTEAFF.

This chain joins TRBV5-4 and TRBJ1-2; D not resolved. V lost 2 bases to trimming and J lost 8 bases, with 16 bases between them. Germline assignment: CDR1 SGHNT and CDR2 YYREEE (reference sequence). The CDR3 contains 14 residues. DNA for the CDR3: TGTGCCAGCAGCTTTACGGGGATTAGGTTCGGCTACACCTTC. Translated: CASSFTGIRFGYTF.

The chain combines TRBV5-1 with TRBJ1-5; TRBD1 might be the D (6 bases). CDR1 and CDR2 from the germline V gene are SGHRS and YFSETQ. The CDR3 length is 15 residues. V was pared by 4 bases and J by 0 bases, with 11 bases between. The CDR3 region has the DNA TGCGCCAGCAGCGCGGACAGCTATAGCAATCAGCCCCAGCATTTT. Amino acids: CASSADSYSNQPQHF.

The chain is built from TRBV6-4 and TRBJ1-5, with D tentatively TRBD1 (5 bases). The V and J ends lost 6 bases and 0 bases respectively, with 15 bases between them. The CDR3 spans 16 residues. Germline lookup yields CDR1 MRHNA and CDR2 SNTAGT. CDR3 nucleotide sequence: TGTGCCAGCAGCAAACCCCGGGGGTATAGCAATCAGCCCCAGCATTTT. This gives the protein CASSKPRGYSNQPQHF.

This sequence joins TRBV9 and TRBJ1-2; D might be TRBD1 (5 bases). This CDR3 region has 13 residues. CDR1 and CDR2 (germline): SGDLS, YYNGEE. V dropped 3 bases and J dropped 3 bases, with 9 bases sitting between them. CDR3 in amino acids: CASSEGTDYGYTF. The CDR3 DNA is TGTGCCAGCAGCGAGGGGACCGACTATGGCTACACCTTC.

J is TRBJ2-2 and V is TRBV11-3, with a possible D match to TRBD2 (6 bases). V gave up 2 bases and J gave up 4 bases, with 11 bases separating them. The CDR3 contains 15 residues. CDR1 and CDR2 from the germline V gene are SGHNT and YENEEA. CDR3: CASSLPGDGTGELFF. CDR3 DNA: TGTGCCAGCAGCTTACCGGGGGATGGCACCGGGGAGCTGTTTTTT.

The CDR3 coding sequence is TGTGCCACCAGGGGGACAGCCACCGGGGAGCTGTTTTTT. This gives the protein CATRGTATGELFF. The V gene is TRBV24-1, the J gene TRBJ2-2, with 7 bases that match TRBD1. CDR1 is KGHDR, CDR2 SFDVKD, per germline. With 7 bases clipped from V and 4 bases from J, the junction kept 2 bases outside the gene matches. This CDR3 comprises 13 residues.